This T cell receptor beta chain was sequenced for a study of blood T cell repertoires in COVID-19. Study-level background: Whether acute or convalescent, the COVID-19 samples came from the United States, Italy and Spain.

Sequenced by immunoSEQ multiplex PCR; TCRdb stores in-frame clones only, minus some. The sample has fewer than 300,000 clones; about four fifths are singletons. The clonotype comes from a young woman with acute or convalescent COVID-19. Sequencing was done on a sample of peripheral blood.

The CDR3 DNA reads as TGTGCCAGTAGTATAGTGGGGGGTGAGCAGTTCTTC. Translation: CASSIVGGEQFF. The chain links TRBV19 to TRBJ2-1; D is perhaps TRBD2 (6 bases). The CDR3 contains 12 residues. The germline gives CDR1 LNHDA, CDR2 SQIVND (reference sequence). V gave up 1 base and J gave up 9 bases, with 7 bases separating them.